A single sample is the source of the 18 T cell receptor beta chains below, sequenced in a study of T-cell memory formation after mild COVID-19. MiXCR, applied by TCRdb to the 5' RACE reads, yields one record per CDR3 protein. Here the sample spans roughly 550,000 distinct CDR3 sequences, approximately 20% being singletons. Sample: PBMCs or a T cell subset sorted from them (not recorded which). These receptors were obtained from an adult woman who had mild COVID-19 (a few samples of this study predate the infection). Cell type and time point are not known.

The chain recombines TRBV6-5 with TRBJ2-7; 11 bases map to TRBD2. J gave up 7 bases and V 3 bases, and 14 bases lay outside the gene matches. CDR1 is MNHEY and CDR2 is SVGAGI in the germline V gene. The CDR3 length is 17 residues. CDR3 coding DNA: TGTGCCAGCAGTTATTACTCGTTAGCGGGAGGGCCGGGGGAGCAGTACTTC. Residues: CASSYYSLAGGPGEQYF.

This clonotype was counted only a few times. The chain combines TRBV27 with TRBJ2-3; 10 bases fit TRBD2. With 10 bases clipped from V and 2 bases from J, the junction kept 9 bases outside the gene matches. The germline V gene encodes CDR1 MNHEY and CDR2 SMNVEV (reference sequence). This CDR3 is 15 amino acids long. CDR3 DNA sequence: TGTGCCACCAGGTTAGCGGGAGGAAACACAGATACGCAGTATTTT. Protein sequence: CATRLAGGNTDTQYF.

This clonotype was counted only a few times. The chain combines TRBV29-1 with TRBJ1-6; 7 positions agree with TRBD1. The CDR3 has 14 amino acids. Germline lookup yields CDR1 SQVTM and CDR2 ANQGSEA. Germline trimming cut 7 bases from V and 7 bases from J; bases unmatched to any gene: 10. In nucleotides, the CDR3 is TGCAGCGCCAGGACAGGTGTGGAAAATTCACCCCTCCACTTT. It is translated as CSARTGVENSPLHF.

This clonotype was seen a handful of times. The chain carries TRBV30 and TRBJ2-3; 8 bases line up with TRBD1. V lost 8 bases to trimming and J lost 3 bases; unmatched junction nucleotides: 7. This CDR3 has 13 residues. Germline V gene data show CDR1 as GTSNPN and CDR2 as SVGIG (reference sequence). In DNA, the CDR3 is TGTGCCGGACAGGGCAGAGGTACAGATACGCAGTATTTT. It is translated as CAGQGRGTDTQYF.

The chain recombines TRBV19 with TRBJ1-1, with 8 bases identical to TRBD1. Per germline, CDR1 LNHDA and CDR2 SQIVND (reference sequence). Germline trimming cut 3 bases from V and 4 bases from J; bases unmatched to any gene: 4. The CDR3 totals 14 residues. CDR3 region: CASSMGTGGTEAFF. CDR3 DNA sequence: TGTGCCAGTAGTATGGGGACAGGAGGCACTGAAGCTTTCTTT.

The table lists this clonotype with a few counts. Here the CDR3 reads CASSLGASGELFF. The CDR3 region has the DNA TGTGCCAGCAGCTTAGGGGCGAGCGGGGAGCTGTTTTTT. This chain connects TRBV7-6 to TRBJ2-2, with D unclear. V lost 1 base and J 7 bases, leaving 7 bases between the germline ends. Germline values: CDR1 SGHVS, CDR2 FNYEAQ. The CDR3 is 13 amino acids.

The CDR3 sequence: CASRKDSYEQYF. The DNA of the CDR3 is TGTGCCAGCAGAAAGGACAGCTACGAGCAGTACTTC. V and J are TRBV6-6 and TRBJ2-7, with TRBD1 as a possible D gene (6 bases). Germline V gives CDR1 MNHNY, CDR2 SVGAGI (reference sequence). V was cut by 6 bases and J by 3 bases, with 9 bases left in between. CDR3 length equals 12 residues.

The chain joins TRBV12-3 or TRBV12-4 to TRBJ2-7; TRBD2 matches at 15 bases. V lost 5 bases, J lost 1 base, and 9 bases stayed unmatched. The CDR3 totals 18 residues. Written as DNA, the CDR3 is TGTGCCAGCAGTCTGCGGACTAGCGGGGGGGCACGGTCCTACGAGCAGTACTTC. Encoded protein: CASSLRTSGGARSYEQYF.

The CDR3 protein is CSASIAGGPGTDTQYF. The CDR3, as DNA: TGCAGTGCTAGTATAGCGGGGGGGCCGGGCACAGATACGCAGTATTTT. The chain recombines TRBV20-1 with TRBJ2-3, with 11 bases lining up with TRBD2. The CDR3 contains 16 residues. Unmatched junction bases numbered 6, after V lost 3 bases and J lost 1 base. Germline assignment: CDR1 DFQATT and CDR2 SNEGSKA (reference sequence).

V and J are TRBV12-3 or TRBV12-4 and TRBJ1-2; D ambiguous. This CDR3 comprises 12 residues. V lost 8 bases and J 5 bases, leaving 12 bases between the germline ends. The CDR3 loop reads CASVGVGYGYTF. The DNA for the CDR3 is TGTGCCAGCGTCGGGGTAGGATATGGCTACACCTTC.

This clonotype was found once. The rearrangement links TRBV4-1 to TRBJ2-1; perhaps TRBD1 as D (6 bases). This CDR3 contains 12 residues. Per germline, CDR1 MGHRA and CDR2 YSYEKL. V was cut by 8 bases and J by 8 bases, with 13 bases left in between. The CDR3 sequence is CASGSGADEQFF. The DNA for the CDR3 is TGCGCCAGCGGTTCAGGGGCCGATGAGCAGTTCTTC.

This clonotype turned up a few times. J is TRBJ2-2 and V is TRBV6-4; 7 bases align to TRBD2. The CDR3 extends over 14 amino acids. Trimming took 4 bases from V and 5 from J; bases not matched to a gene: 4. Germline V CDR1 and CDR2: MRHNA, SNTAGT. CDR3 loop: CASSARGGTGELFF. The DNA for the CDR3 is TGTGCCAGCAGTGCCCGGGGAGGGACCGGGGAGCTGTTTTTT.

This clonotype has only a few counts. The chain joins TRBV20-1 to TRBJ2-1, with 9 bases fitting TRBD2. The germline gives CDR1 DFQATT, CDR2 SNEGSKA (reference sequence). The J segment lost 0 bases and the V segment lost 6 bases, leaving 3 bases of the junction unmatched. The CDR3 extends over 14 amino acids. CDR3 in DNA: TGCAGTGCCCGTAGCGGGAGCTCCTACAATGAGCAGTTCTTC. This codes for CSARSGSSYNEQFF.

The V gene is TRBV13, the J gene TRBJ1-4, with 11 nucleotides matching TRBD1. J gave up 10 bases and V 5 bases, and 6 bases lay outside the gene matches. The CDR3 is made up of 14 amino acids. Per the germline V gene, CDR1 is PRHDT and CDR2 is FYEKMQ (reference sequence). The CDR3 bases are TGTGCCAGCAGCGAAAGGGACAGGGGGTCAAAACTGTTTTTT. As protein: CASSERDRGSKLFF.

This clonotype has a handful of counts. The chain couples TRBV5-1 to TRBJ2-3; 11 bases align to TRBD2. V dropped 4 bases and J dropped 2; count of bases not matched to a gene: 6. Germline values: CDR1 SGHRS, CDR2 YFSETQ. The CDR3 totals 16 residues. The CDR3 sequence is CASSEGLAVPTDTQYF. The CDR3, as DNA: TGCGCCAGCAGCGAGGGACTAGCGGTTCCCACAGATACGCAGTATTTT.

This chain joins TRBV5-1 and TRBJ2-1; 10 bases are shared with TRBD1. Germline lookup yields CDR1 SGHRS and CDR2 YFSETQ. This CDR3 is 20 amino acids long. V gave up 4 bases and J gave up 9 bases; unmatched junction bases: 25. This CDR3 reads CASSNRDRGWQRTGWSEQFF. In DNA form, the CDR3 reads TGCGCCAGCAGCAACCGGGACAGGGGTTGGCAGCGGACCGGTTGGAGTGAGCAGTTCTTC. Based on the CDR3 plus reference TRBV5-1 and TRBJ2-1, the full variable domain is KAGVTQTPRYLIKTRGQQVTLSCSPISGHRSVSWYQQTPGQGLQFLFEYFSETQRNKGNFPGRFSGRQFSNSRSEMNVSTLELGDSALYLCASSNRDRGWQRTGWSEQFFGPGTRLTVL.

The rearrangement links TRBV3-1 to TRBJ2-1, with a tentative D call TRBD1 (5 bases). Trimming cost V 4 bases and J 0 bases, with 13 bases left between them. CDR3 length equals 16 residues. Germline V gene data show CDR1 as LGHDT and CDR2 as YNNKEL (reference sequence). The CDR3 nucleotides are TGTGCCAGCAGCCCAAGACAGCTCAGCTCCTACAATGAGCAGTTCTTC. It specifies CASSPRQLSSYNEQFF.

There are a few counts of this clonotype. V usage is TRBV10-3 and J usage is TRBJ1-2, with D hard to call. V lost 0 bases and J lost 7, with 12 bases in between. Germline lookup yields CDR1 ENHRY and CDR2 SYGVKD. The CDR3 is 14 amino acids. CDR3 coding DNA: TGTGCCATCAGTGAGTCGACTCCGGGGTCTGGCTACACCTTC. Protein: CAISESTPGSGYTF.